This T cell receptor (beta chain) was obtained from a study of T cells in Graves' hyperthyroidism and ophthalmopathy. Study results and limitations: Stable hyperthyroidism and ophthalmopathy were separated using 13 V-J signatures. Most thyroid-expanded clonotypes above 0.001 were also found in blood.

Orbital computed tomography, thyroid ultrasound, serum thyroxine and TRAb, and clinical symptoms together informed the diagnoses. Out of roughly 10 ml of fresh peripheral blood came the PBMCs. RNA transcripts were the template for amplifying TCR beta CDR3 regions. Primed by the HTBI set, a first-round RT-PCR was run on the TCR CDR3. TCRdb re-called the multiplex PCR reads with MiXCR, one entry per CDR3 protein. The table has some 420,000 distinct CDR3 sequences, roughly an eighth seen once. The CDR3 has 14 residues. The germline gives CDR1 MDHEN, CDR2 SYDVKM. Trimming pared 6 bases from V and 13 bases from J, leaving 22 bases between. Details on this clonotype: Antigen specificity is unknown. A much larger clone differs from this one at a single base, so this may be a read error.

The J gene is TRBJ2-1, the V gene TRBV28, with D possibly matching TRBD2 (6 bases). The material sequenced was blood. The clonotype comes from a woman under 30 with Graves' hyperthyroidism. DNA of the CDR3: TGTGCCAGCAGCATGAGCGCTTCTGGCGGGACCCAGTTCTTC. As protein: CASSMSASGGTQFF.